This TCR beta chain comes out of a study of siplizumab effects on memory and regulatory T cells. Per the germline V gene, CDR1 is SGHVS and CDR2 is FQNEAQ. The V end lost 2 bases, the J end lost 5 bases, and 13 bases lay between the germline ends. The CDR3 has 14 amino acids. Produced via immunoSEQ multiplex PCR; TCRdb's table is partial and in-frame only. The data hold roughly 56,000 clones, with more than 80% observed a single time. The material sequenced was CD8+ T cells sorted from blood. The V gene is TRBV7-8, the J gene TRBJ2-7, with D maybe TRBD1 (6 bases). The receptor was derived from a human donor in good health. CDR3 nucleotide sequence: TGTGCCAGCAGCTTACAGGGGAGAGGCGACGAGCAGTACTTC. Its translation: CASSLQGRGDEQYF. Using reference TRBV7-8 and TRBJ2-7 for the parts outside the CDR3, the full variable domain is GAGVSQSPRYKVAKRGQDVALRCDPISGHVSLFWYQQALGQGPEFLTYFQNEAQLDKSGLPSDRFFAERPEGSVSTLKIQRTQQEDSAVYLCASSLQGRGDEQYFGPGTRLTVT.